A single sample gave rise to the 19 T cell receptor beta chains below, sequenced in a study of cytomegalovirus exposure and HLA in healthy donors. The PCR ran on 60 Vbeta and 13 Jbeta primers. Clones were sequenced by immunoSEQ multiplex PCR, and TCRdb holds only the in-frame ones, with some missing. This sample's clone table lists about 53,000 clones. The sequenced sample consisted of PBMCs. These receptors came from a woman aged 18-30 years in good health and CMV-seronegative.

This chain joins TRBV11-1 and TRBJ2-2; D is undetermined. Trimming took off 5 bases at V and 3 bases at J, with 16 bases between the two ends. CDR1 and CDR2 from the germline V gene are SGHAT and FQDESV (reference sequence). There are 16 residues in the CDR3. The CDR3 spells CASSTRWASHTGELFF. The CDR3 DNA is TGTGCCAGCAGCACCCGATGGGCCAGCCACACCGGGGAGCTGTTTTTT.

The chain couples TRBV28 to TRBJ1-5, with D possibly TRBD1 on 5 matching bases. The V and J ends lost 6 bases and 7 bases respectively, with 10 bases between them. The CDR3 covers 12 residues. CDR1 is MDHEN and CDR2 is SYDVKM in the germline V gene. CDR3 region: CASSWGEQPQHF. DNA for the CDR3: TGTGCCAGCAGCTGGGGGGAACAGCCCCAGCATTTT.

This rearrangement joins TRBV4-1 to TRBJ2-1; 10 bases map to TRBD2. Trimming removed 4 bases from V and 10 bases from J; junction bases left unmatched: 13. CDR1 and CDR2 from the germline V gene are MGHRA and YSYEKL. The CDR3 is 16 amino acids. Here the CDR3 reads CASSPRLAGAPHEQFF. CDR3 DNA: TGCGCCAGCAGCCCTCGTCTAGCGGGGGCCCCCCACGAGCAGTTCTTC.

The V gene is TRBV2, the J gene TRBJ2-2; TRBD2 matches at 14 bases. CDR1 SNHLY and CDR2 FYNNEI come from the germline V gene. The CDR3 contains 16 residues. V lost 6 bases and J lost 7; bases outside the gene matches: 7. CDR3 DNA: TGTGCCAGCAGCTTCGGACTAGCGGGGGGAATCGGGGAGCTGTTTTTT. Translating it yields CASSFGLAGGIGELFF.

V usage is TRBV6-5 and J usage is TRBJ2-1; no clear D gene. V was trimmed by 5 bases and J by 11 bases, leaving 16 bases between them. Germline V CDR1 and CDR2: MNHEY, SVGAGI. This CDR3 has 13 amino acids. For the CDR3, the DNA is TGTGCCAGCAGTCTGCTACGAACCACGAAGCAGTTCTTC. This gives the protein CASSLLRTTKQFF.

The chain carries TRBV5-6 and TRBJ2-1; 7 bases are a match to TRBD2. The CDR3 runs to 15 residues. Germline V lookup: CDR1 SGHDT, CDR2 YYEEEE. Unmatched junction bases numbered 7, after V lost 5 bases and J lost 2 bases. The DNA for the CDR3 is TGTGCCAGCAGAGAGGGGAGGGTCCCCTACAATGAGCAGTTCTTC. This encodes CASREGRVPYNEQFF.

The chain recombines TRBV19 with TRBJ2-2; D is possibly TRBD1 (5 bases). V was shortened by 2 bases and J by 6 bases, with 16 bases between the two germline ends. The CDR3 spans 16 residues. Germline V gene sequence: CDR1 LNHDA, CDR2 SQIVND (reference sequence). The CDR3 is CASSIMGQGTAGELFF. The CDR3, as DNA: TGTGCCAGTAGTATAATGGGGCAAGGAACGGCCGGGGAGCTGTTTTTT.

This chain uses TRBV4-1 with TRBJ2-5; 9 positions agree with TRBD2. The trim removed 4 bases at V and 4 bases at J, leaving 4 bases unmatched. The CDR3 totals 14 residues. Germline-derived CDR1 and CDR2 are MGHRA and YSYEKL. CDR3 residues: CASSRGTSPETQYF. The CDR3 bases are TGCGCCAGCAGCCGAGGGACTAGCCCAGAGACCCAGTACTTC.

The chain couples TRBV28 to TRBJ1-2; 9 bases are shared with TRBD1. CDR1 is MDHEN, CDR2 SYDVKM, per germline. The CDR3 is 15 amino acids. Unmatched junction bases numbered 11, after V lost 6 bases and J lost 6 bases. This chain's CDR3 is CASSRPGTGLHGYTF. DNA of the CDR3: TGTGCCAGCAGCCGTCCCGGGACAGGGCTCCATGGCTACACCTTC.

The gene calls are TRBV10-1 and TRBJ2-3; 10 nucleotides align to TRBD1. Germline V CDR1 and CDR2: WNHNN, SYGVQD (reference sequence). The trim removed 0 bases at V and 2 bases at J, leaving 5 bases unmatched. The CDR3 has 17 residues. The CDR3 bases are TGCGCCAGCAGTGAGTCGATCGGGACAGGGGTCACAGATACGCAGTATTTT. It yields the protein CASSESIGTGVTDTQYF.

The chain is built from TRBV7-9 and TRBJ1-2; D is ambiguous. The CDR3 totals 14 residues. V was pared by 3 bases and J by 7 bases, with 15 bases between. The germline V gene has CDR1 SEHNR and CDR2 FQNEAQ (reference sequence). CDR3: CASSFPLFAGGYTF. In DNA, the CDR3 is TGTGCCAGCAGCTTCCCACTCTTCGCGGGTGGCTACACCTTC.

The J gene is TRBJ1-2, the V gene TRBV6-5, with 10 positions matching TRBD1. Trimming took 6 bases from V and 7 from J; bases not matched to a gene: 8. Germline values: CDR1 MNHEY, CDR2 SVGAGI. This CDR3 contains 14 residues. This CDR3 reads CASRPDRGRGGYTF. The CDR3 DNA is TGTGCCAGCAGGCCAGACAGGGGGCGAGGTGGCTACACCTTC.

This sequence joins TRBV5-1 and TRBJ1-6, with TRBD1 identical over 8 bases. J was trimmed by 7 bases and V by 4 bases; bases with no gene match: 10. The CDR3 spans 16 residues. The germline CDR1 and CDR2 sequences are SGHRS and YFSETQ. DNA for the CDR3: TGCGCCAGCAGCATACTGACAGGGGTGGGGAATTCACCCCTCCACTTT. It is translated as CASSILTGVGNSPLHF.

The chain couples TRBV2 to TRBJ2-3, with 9 positions matching TRBD2. J lost 6 bases, V lost 10 bases, and 11 bases had no gene match. This CDR3 region has 14 residues. CDR1 is SNHLY and CDR2 is FYNNEI in the germline V gene. The CDR3 DNA is TGTGCCACGGTTAGGGCTAGCGGGGAGGATACGCAGTATTTT. Encoded protein: CATVRASGEDTQYF.

The rearrangement joins TRBV5-4 to TRBJ2-1, with a weak D call TRBD2 (5 bases). Deletions cut 4 bases from V and 6 bases from J, with 17 bases between. This CDR3 is 15 amino acids long. CDR1 SGHNT and CDR2 YYREEE come from the germline V gene (reference sequence). The DNA of the CDR3 is TGTGCCAGCAGCCCCGGACTGCATGGAGTCAATGAGCAGTTCTTC. Its translation is CASSPGLHGVNEQFF.

The chain joins TRBV7-9 to TRBJ2-7, with 8 bases lining up with TRBD2. The CDR3 totals 14 residues. Germline V CDR1 and CDR2: SEHNR, FQNEAQ (reference sequence). V was pared by 5 bases and J by 2 bases, with 5 bases of the junction left unmatched. The DNA of the CDR3 is TGTGCCAGCAGCGTGGCGGGGGGTGCCTACGAGCAGTACTTC. Amino acids: CASSVAGGAYEQYF.

The chain has TRBV5-1 and TRBJ1-1; TRBD1 matches 11 bases. Germline CDR1 SGHRS, CDR2 YFSETQ. The ends lost 4 bases at V and 7 bases at J; junction bases unmatched: 9. The CDR3 loop spans 15 amino acids. The CDR3 is CASSATGTGGGEAFF. CDR3 DNA sequence: TGCGCCAGCAGCGCTACCGGGACAGGGGGTGGTGAAGCTTTCTTT.

V is TRBV13 and J is TRBJ2-7; D perhaps matches TRBD1 (6 bases). This CDR3 contains 12 residues. Trimming pared 0 bases from V and 6 bases from J, leaving 6 bases between. CDR1 and CDR2 from the germline V gene are PRHDT and FYEKMQ (reference sequence). The CDR3: CASSLGQGEQYF. The CDR3, as DNA: TGTGCCAGCAGCTTAGGACAGGGCGAGCAGTACTTC.

The chain recombines TRBV5-6 with TRBJ1-1; maybe TRBD1 (5 bases). The CDR3 length is 14 residues. CDR1 is SGHDT and CDR2 is YYEEEE in the germline V gene. V lost 5 bases, J lost 5 bases, and 16 bases lay in between. CDR3 sequence: CASSPVSGGTEAFF. The CDR3 nucleotides read TGTGCCAGCAGTCCTGTGTCGGGGGGGACTGAAGCTTTCTTT.